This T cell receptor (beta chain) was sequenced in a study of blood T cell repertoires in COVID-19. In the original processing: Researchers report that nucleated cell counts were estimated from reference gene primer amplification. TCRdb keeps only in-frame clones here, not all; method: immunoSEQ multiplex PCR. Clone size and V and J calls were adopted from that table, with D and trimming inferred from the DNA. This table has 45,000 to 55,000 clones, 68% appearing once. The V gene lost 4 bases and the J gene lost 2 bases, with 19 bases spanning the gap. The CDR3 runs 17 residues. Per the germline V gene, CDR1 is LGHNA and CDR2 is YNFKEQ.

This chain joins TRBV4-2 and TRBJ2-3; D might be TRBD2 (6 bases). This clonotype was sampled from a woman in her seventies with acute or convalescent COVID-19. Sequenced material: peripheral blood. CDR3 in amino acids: CASSPPLRDSDTDTQYF. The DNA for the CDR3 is TGTGCCAGCAGCCCTCCCCTTCGGGACTCGGACACAGATACGCAGTATTTT.